This TCR beta chain was identified during a study of T cell responses to AZD1222 COVID-19 vaccine. General study findings and limits: Repertoires were obtained only post-peak T cell response. Mapped onto spike, vaccine-associated CD4 TCRs spanned it and were dominant at 160-218 and 743-854. It should be noted that donors were predominantly white British and more often female, and clonal diversity was possibly underestimated.

TCRdb's table, derived via immunoSEQ multiplex PCR, lists solely in-frame clones and lacks some. The sample yields approximately 130,000 clones, roughly nine tenths seen once. Remarks on this clone: No antigen is known for it.

The TCR comes from an adult who received the AZD1222 COVID-19 vaccine. The source material was peripheral blood, sampled 28 days after the second AZD1222 dose.

Here the CDR3 DNA reads TGTGCCAGCAGCCCCGGCTATGGCTACACCTTC. It is translated as CASSPGYGYTF. V gene TRBV12-3 or TRBV12-4 combines with J gene TRBJ1-2, with no clear D. The V and J ends lost 6 bases and 4 bases respectively, with 6 bases between them. The CDR3 runs 11 residues.